Below, 14 T cell receptor beta chains from the same sample are listed, as sequenced in a study of cytomegalovirus exposure and HLA in healthy donors. PCR used 60 Vbeta primers and 13 Jbeta primers. Some clones are missing from TCRdb's copy, which holds only in-frame ones; the method was immunoSEQ multiplex PCR. Among 160,000 or so clones listed, approximately 82% were seen once. The material sequenced was PBMCs. The receptor set was obtained from a middle-aged man in good health and CMV-seropositive.

The chain couples TRBV5-1 to TRBJ2-1; the match to TRBD2 covers 10 bases. Germline CDR1 SGHRS, CDR2 YFSETQ. CDR3 length equals 14 residues. Losses at the gene ends were 4 bases for V and 6 bases for J; bases not matched to a gene: 4. The CDR3 spells CASSRSSGGNEQFF. CDR3 in DNA: TGCGCCAGCAGCCGATCTAGCGGGGGCAATGAGCAGTTCTTC.

The chain uses TRBV2 and TRBJ1-2; 12 positions agree with TRBD1. The CDR3 has 14 residues. Trimming removed 4 bases from V and 8 bases from J; junction bases left unmatched: 5. CDR1 and CDR2 (germline): SNHLY, FYNNEI. The CDR3 spells CASSGDRGLKGYTF. The CDR3 DNA reads as TGTGCCAGCAGTGGGGACAGGGGGCTGAAAGGCTACACCTTC.

The chain carries TRBV11-2 and TRBJ2-3, with TRBD2 matching over 10 bases. Germline-derived CDR1 and CDR2 are SGHAT and FQNNGV. V lost 4 bases to trimming and J lost 1 base; unmatched junction nucleotides: 14. This CDR3 is built from 19 residues. CDR3 amino acids: CASSSSIASGGTRTDTQYF. CDR3 DNA sequence: TGTGCCAGCAGCTCTAGTATTGCTAGCGGGGGAACTCGCACAGATACGCAGTATTTT.

This sequence joins TRBV7-3 and TRBJ2-3; TRBD1 matches 7 bases. The CDR3 runs 14 residues. With 5 bases clipped from V and 1 base from J, the junction kept 3 bases outside the gene matches. Germline CDR1 SGHTA, CDR2 FQGTGA. The CDR3 DNA follows: TGTGCCAGCAGCCCGGGGACAGGCACAGATACGCAGTATTTT. Its protein is CASSPGTGTDTQYF.

The rearrangement uses TRBV18 and TRBJ2-1; TRBD1 matches 8 bases. Germline CDR1 reads KGHSH; CDR2 reads LQKENI. Unmatched junction bases numbered 14, after V lost 4 bases and J lost 9 bases. This CDR3 comprises 16 residues. In nucleotides, the CDR3 is TGTGCCAGCTCACTTAATGGACAGGGTAGGTGGGGTGAGCAGTTCTTC. Amino acid sequence: CASSLNGQGRWGEQFF.

This rearrangement joins TRBV7-9 to TRBJ1-1; 9 positions agree with TRBD1. Germline V gene lookup returns CDR1 SEHNR and CDR2 FQNEAQ (reference sequence). The CDR3 is 16 amino acids. V trimming: 5 bases; J trimming: 0 bases; junction bases outside the gene matches: 7. CDR3: CASSPPDRGMNTEAFF. The CDR3 nucleotides are TGTGCCAGCAGCCCTCCGGACAGGGGTATGAACACTGAAGCTTTCTTT.

The chain couples TRBV27 to TRBJ2-2; no clear D. V was clipped by 11 bases and J by 0 bases, with 13 bases between them. CDR1 is MNHEY, CDR2 SMNVEV, per germline (reference sequence). The CDR3 extends over 14 amino acids. In DNA, the CDR3 is TGTGCCTCCCGAGCGAACGCGAACACCGGGGAGCTGTTTTTT. This sequence encodes CASRANANTGELFF.

This chain joins TRBV7-8 and TRBJ1-1, with D maybe TRBD1 (5 bases). Germline lookup yields CDR1 SGHVS and CDR2 FQNEAQ. V gave up 0 bases and J gave up 5 bases, with 13 bases separating them. CDR3 length: 15 amino acids. The CDR3 loop reads CASSLAWGTRTEAFF. The CDR3 DNA follows: TGTGCCAGCAGCTTAGCTTGGGGGACTAGGACTGAAGCTTTCTTT.

The genes are TRBV5-1 and TRBJ2-5; the match to TRBD1 covers 11 bases. The J call is in doubt because the DNA end fits TRBJ2-7 better. This CDR3 has 15 residues. From germline, CDR1 is SGHRS and CDR2 YFSETQ. The CDR3 loop is CASSPTGTGGYEQYF. In nucleotides, the CDR3 is TGCGCCAGCAGCCCCACCGGGACAGGGGGTTACGAGCAGTACTTC.

This clone was detected only a few times. One end of the junction varies from germline; a read error may be responsible. The chain uses TRBV2 and TRBJ1-4; D is unresolved. The CDR3 has 15 residues. Germline-derived CDR1 and CDR2 are SNHLY and FYNNEI. The CDR3 spells CASKGGDITSEKLFF. Written as DNA, the CDR3 is TGTGCCAGCAAGGGAGGAGACATTACTAGTGAAAAACTGTTTTTT.

This clone was detected once. The chain links TRBV18 to TRBJ2-4; 9 bases are a match to TRBD1. V gave up 3 bases and J gave up 3 bases; unmatched junction bases: 6. This CDR3 has 16 amino acids. Germline CDR1 is KGHSH and CDR2 is LQKENI. The CDR3 protein is CASSPRDRVDKNIQYF. Here the CDR3 DNA reads TGTGCCAGCTCACCTCGGGACAGGGTGGACAAAAACATTCAGTACTTC.

The V gene is TRBV18, the J gene TRBJ1-2, with D possibly TRBD1 on 6 matching bases. V was pared by 2 bases and J by 0 bases, with 16 bases between. Germline loops: CDR1 KGHSH, CDR2 LQKENI. This CDR3 spans 17 amino acids. DNA of the CDR3: TGTGCCAGCTCACCAAGTCAGGGGTCCGTAGCTAACTATGGCTACACCTTC. Encoded protein: CASSPSQGSVANYGYTF.

The chain recombines TRBV7-8 with TRBJ2-2, with 7 bases fitting TRBD1. CDR3 length equals 15 residues. V was clipped by 1 base and J by 4 bases; unmatched bases: 3. Germline lookup yields CDR1 SGHVS and CDR2 FQNEAQ. The chain's CDR3 is CASSLVPGGTGELFF. The CDR3 DNA reads TGTGCCAGCAGCTTAGTGCCAGGGGGCACCGGGGAGCTGTTTTTT.

The CDR3: CASSLSQGQNTEAFF. For the CDR3, the DNA is TGTGCCAGCAGTTTATCGCAAGGACAGAACACTGAAGCTTTCTTT. V and J are TRBV27 and TRBJ1-1; maybe TRBD1 (5 bases). V was shortened by 0 bases and J by 1 base, with 9 bases between the two germline ends. This CDR3 is 15 amino acids long. Per the germline V gene, CDR1 is MNHEY and CDR2 is SMNVEV (reference sequence).